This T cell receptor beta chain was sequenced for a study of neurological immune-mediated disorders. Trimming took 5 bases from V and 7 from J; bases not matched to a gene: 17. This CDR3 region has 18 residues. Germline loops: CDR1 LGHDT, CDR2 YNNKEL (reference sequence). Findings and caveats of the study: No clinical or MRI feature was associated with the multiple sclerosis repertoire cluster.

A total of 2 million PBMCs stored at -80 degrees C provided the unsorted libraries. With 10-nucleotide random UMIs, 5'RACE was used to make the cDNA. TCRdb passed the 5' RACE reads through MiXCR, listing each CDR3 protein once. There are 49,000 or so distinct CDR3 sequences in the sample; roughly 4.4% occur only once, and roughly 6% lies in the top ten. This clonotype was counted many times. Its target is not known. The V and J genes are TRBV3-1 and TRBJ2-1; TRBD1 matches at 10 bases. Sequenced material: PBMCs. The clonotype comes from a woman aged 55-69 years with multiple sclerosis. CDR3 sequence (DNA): TGTGCCAGCAGCGACAGGACAGGGGGACGCGCCAAGCAAAATGAGCAGTTCTTC. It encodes CASSDRTGGRAKQNEQFF.